These T cell receptor beta chains were read from a single sample in a study of T cell responses to AZD1222 COVID-19 vaccine. Sequenced by immunoSEQ multiplex PCR; TCRdb stores in-frame clones only, minus some. The sample carries 95,000 to 150,000 clones, over 75% recorded once. The source material was peripheral blood, sampled on day 0 of AZD1222 vaccination. These receptor sequences come from an adult in good health. Both conserved end residues are part of each CDR3. D genes are given only for firm matches. The size of a clone is reported for some rows only, either as once, few or many, or as a class for expanded clones.

J: TRBJ2-3; D: TRBD2; size: -; V: TRBV9; CDR3: CASSVSGGFTDTQYF; DNA: TGTGCCAGCAGCGTTAGCGGGGGATTCACAGATACGCAGTATTTT
J: TRBJ2-3; D: TRBD2; size: -; V: TRBV9; CDR3: CASSVATSGGLSTDTQYF; DNA: TGTGCCAGCAGCGTAGCTACGAGCGGGGGTCTTAGCACAGATACGCAGTATTTT
J: TRBJ1-4; D: TRBD1; size: -; V: TRBV9; CDR3: CASSVLGTGDEKLFF; DNA: TGTGCCAGCAGCGTGTTAGGGACAGGGGATGAAAAACTGTTTTTT
J: TRBJ1-3; D: -; size: -; V: TRBV3-1/TRBV3-2; CDR3: CASSPRGLNSGNTIYF; DNA: TGTGCCAGCAGCCCTCGGGGGCTCAACTCTGGAAACACCATATATTTT
J: TRBJ2-5; D: TRBD2; size: once; V: TRBV6-5; CDR3: CASSYSLAGQETQYF; DNA: TGTGCCAGCAGTTACTCACTAGCGGGACAAGAGACCCAGTACTTC
J: TRBJ2-7; D: -; size: -; V: TRBV7-8; CDR3: CASSPGGRTEQYF; DNA: TGTGCCAGCAGCCCAGGGGGGCGTACCGAGCAGTACTTC
J: TRBJ2-5; D: TRBD2; size: medium-sized; V: TRBV7-9; CDR3: CASSRTSGGQETQYF; DNA: TGTGCCAGCAGTCGGACTAGCGGGGGGCAAGAGACCCAGTACTTC
J: TRBJ1-6; D: TRBD1; size: -; V: TRBV19; CDR3: CASSPSDRENSPLHF; DNA: TGTGCCAGTAGTCCGTCCGACAGGGAAAATTCACCCCTCCACTTT
J: TRBJ2-1; D: -; size: -; V: TRBV28; CDR3: CASSEGGTDFVNEQFF; DNA: TGTGCCAGCAGTGAAGGGGGGACCGACTTCGTCAATGAGCAGTTCTTC
J: TRBJ2-7; D: TRBD2; size: -; V: TRBV3-1/TRBV3-2; CDR3: CASSPTGGVAEQYF; DNA: TGTGCCAGCAGCCCAACCGGGGGGGTAGCCGAGCAGTACTTC
J: TRBJ2-7; D: TRBD1; size: few; V: TRBV18; CDR3: CASSREGQGAFYEQYF; DNA: TGTGCCAGCTCACGCGAGGGACAGGGGGCTTTCTACGAGCAGTACTTC
J: TRBJ1-2; D: -; size: -; V: TRBV15; CDR3: CATSRDNPGTDGANYGYTF; DNA: TGTGCCACCAGCAGAGATAATCCCGGGACGGATGGGGCTAACTATGGCTACACCTTC
J: TRBJ1-2; D: TRBD1; size: -; V: TRBV28; CDR3: CASSLPRIQGQGDTF; DNA: TGTGCCAGCAGCCTACCAAGAATACAGGGCCAGGGGGACACCTTC
J: TRBJ1-1; D: TRBD1; size: -; V: TRBV7-6; CDR3: CASSSGTVFNTEAFF; DNA: TGTGCCAGCAGCTCCGGGACAGTTTTCAACACTGAAGCTTTCTTT
J: TRBJ2-7; D: -; size: -; V: TRBV19; CDR3: CASKGVEQGIVEQYF; DNA: TGTGCCAGTAAAGGAGTGGAACAGGGCATTGTCGAGCAGTACTTC
J: TRBJ2-5; D: -; size: -; V: TRBV4-3; CDR3: CASSKGGSQETQYF; DNA: TGCGCCAGCAGCAAAGGTGGATCCCAAGAGACCCAGTACTTC
J: TRBJ2-7; D: TRBD1; size: few; V: TRBV6-5; CDR3: CASSYDRGAYEQYF; DNA: TGTGCCAGCAGTTACGACAGGGGGGCCTACGAGCAGTACTTC